This TCR beta chain originates from a study of blood T cell repertoires in COVID-19. Original methodology: Amplification of reference gene primers was used by the study to estimate nucleated cell counts. Assay: immunoSEQ multiplex PCR; the TCRdb copy retains only in-frame clones and omits some. V, J and clone size reflect that table, while D and trimming were determined from the DNA. Of about 480,000 clones in the sample, 85% to 90% are singletons; the top ten hold about 0.91%. Germline CDR1 and CDR2: LGHNA and YNFKEQ. The V gene end was trimmed by 3 bases and the J gene end by 5 bases; junction bases not matched to a gene: 10. The CDR3 is 17 amino acids. The Seattle patients, enrolled during active infection, were followed longitudinally.

The V and J genes are TRBV4-2 and TRBJ2-2; 9 bases are a match to TRBD2. The clonotype originates from a man between 18 and 35 years old with COVID-19, enrolled during active disease. The sequencing input was peripheral blood. This chain's CDR3 is CASSQGPSGILTGELFF. As DNA, the CDR3 is TGTGCCAGCAGCCAGGGGCCTAGCGGGATCCTTACCGGGGAGCTGTTTTTT.